The entry below gives a single T cell receptor beta chain sequence along with its context. These data belong to a study of blood T cell repertoires in COVID-19. About the study: Specimens from acute and convalescent COVID-19 originated in the United States, Italy and Spain.

Self-reported history from a screening survey and questionnaire set each donor's cohort. Donors in Cohort 3 counted as recovered after two negative PCRs, clearance, or symptom resolution. Using immunoSEQ multiplex PCR, the repertoire was profiled, and TCRdb retains in-frame clones only, with some absent. In the table there are over 300,000 clones, roughly 90% of which are singletons. The CDR3 contains 14 residues. The ends lost 10 bases at V and 5 bases at J; junction bases unmatched: 8. The V gene's germline CDR1 is LNHDA and CDR2 SQIVND (reference sequence). Sequencing was done on a sample of PBMCs or T cells enriched from blood (not recorded which). The chain carries TRBV19 and TRBJ1-4, with 9 bases matching TRBD1. This sequence was found in a woman aged 40 to 49 who had recovered from COVID-19. The CDR3 sequence: CATRSTGGNEKLFF. The CDR3 DNA is TGTGCCACCCGATCGACAGGGGGGAATGAAAAACTGTTTTTT.